This is a list of T cell receptor beta chains from one sample in a study of blood T cell repertoires in COVID-19. The data were produced by immunoSEQ multiplex PCR, yet TCRdb's version contains in-frame clones alone and is incomplete. The repertoire holds more than 95,000 clones, with more than 85% as singletons. The sequenced sample was peripheral blood. The receptors derive from a human donor in a cohort sampled during active COVID-19. CDR3s include the opening cysteine and the closing phenylalanine or tryptophan. The order of the fields is V gene, D gene, J gene, clone size, CDR3 DNA, CDR3 protein. D genes are given only for firm matches. Clone size is stated in some rows and not others, as once, few, many or a class when expanded.

V gene: TRBV25-1
D gene: TRBD2
J gene: TRBJ2-3
clone size: .
CDR3 DNA: TGTGCCAGCACTGGCCCGATGGTAGCGGGGGCTAGCACAGATACGCAGTATTTT
CDR3 protein: CASTGPMVAGASTDTQYF

V gene: TRBV6-2/TRBV6-3
D gene: TRBD2
J gene: TRBJ2-3
clone size: .
CDR3 DNA: TGTGCCAGCAGTTCCCCATGGCGGGAGGTCCTAGATACGCAGTATTTT
CDR3 protein: CASSSPWREVLDTQYF

V gene: TRBV29-1
D gene: .
J gene: TRBJ2-5
clone size: .
CDR3 DNA: TGCAGCGTTTGCAGTCCTCGAGAGACCCAGTACTTC
CDR3 protein: CSVCSPRETQYF

V gene: TRBV5-6
D gene: TRBD1
J gene: TRBJ1-4
clone size: .
CDR3 DNA: TGTGCCGACACAGGGGGCCTTAATGAAAAACTGTTTTTT
CDR3 protein: CADTGGLNEKLFF

V gene: TRBV12-5
D gene: TRBD1
J gene: TRBJ1-1
clone size: .
CDR3 DNA: TGTGCTAGTGGTTTGGTGACAGGGGGTAAAGCTTTCTTT
CDR3 protein: CASGLVTGGKAFF

V gene: TRBV3-1/TRBV3-2
D gene: .
J gene: TRBJ2-2
clone size: .
CDR3 DNA: TGTGCCAGCAGCCGCGCCAGGGGAAACACCGGGGAGCTGTTTTTT
CDR3 protein: CASSRARGNTGELFF

V gene: TRBV7-2
D gene: .
J gene: TRBJ2-3
clone size: .
CDR3 DNA: TGTGCCAGCAGCATATTCCCCACAGATACGCAGTATTTT
CDR3 protein: CASSIFPTDTQYF

V gene: TRBV11-2
D gene: .
J gene: TRBJ2-3
clone size: .
CDR3 DNA: TGTGCCAGCAGCTTATCCGCAGATTCGCTAGTAAGCACAGATACGCAGTATTTT
CDR3 protein: CASSLSADSLVSTDTQYF

V gene: TRBV5-1
D gene: .
J gene: TRBJ2-1
clone size: .
CDR3 DNA: TGCGCCAGCAGCTTGTCTGGGAGCTCCTACAATGAGCAGTTCTTC
CDR3 protein: CASSLSGSSYNEQFF

V gene: TRBV7-2
D gene: TRBD1
J gene: TRBJ2-1
clone size: .
CDR3 DNA: TGTGCCAGCAGCTTCCGACGACAGGGAAATGAGCAGTTCTTC
CDR3 protein: CASSFRRQGNEQFF

V gene: TRBV21-1
D gene: .
J gene: TRBJ2-2
clone size: once
CDR3 DNA: TGTGCCAGCAGCAAGAGTCAGACTAGCGGGAGGGCTTTGGACACCGGGGAGCTGTTTTTT
CDR3 protein: CASSKSQTSGRALDTGELFF

V gene: TRBV28
D gene: .
J gene: TRBJ2-1
clone size: .
CDR3 DNA: TGTGCCAGCAGTCCAACAGCGGATATCGACAATGAGCAGTTCTTC
CDR3 protein: CASSPTADIDNEQFF

V gene: TRBV15
D gene: .
J gene: TRBJ2-7
clone size: few
CDR3 DNA: TGTGCCACCAGCGGTGCGGGGCATCCCAGCTCCTACGAGCAGTACTTC
CDR3 protein: CATSGAGHPSSYEQYF

V gene: TRBV5-1
D gene: TRBD2
J gene: TRBJ2-3
clone size: .
CDR3 DNA: TGCGCCAGCAGCTCGAGGACTAGCGGGAGCGCAGATACGCAGTATTTT
CDR3 protein: CASSSRTSGSADTQYF

V gene: TRBV5-5
D gene: TRBD1
J gene: TRBJ2-7
clone size: .
CDR3 DNA: TGTGCCAGCAGCTGGGGACAGGGTATCTACGAGCAGTACTTC
CDR3 protein: CASSWGQGIYEQYF

V gene: TRBV10-3
D gene: TRBD2
J gene: TRBJ2-1
clone size: .
CDR3 DNA: TGTGCCATCAGTGAGTCGCCGAGGCGGGAGAGTGAGCAGTTCTTC
CDR3 protein: CAISESPRRESEQFF

V gene: TRBV28
D gene: .
J gene: TRBJ1-1
clone size: .
CDR3 DNA: TGTGCCAGCAGACCCGCCGGGTCCCCCACTGAAGCTTTCTTT
CDR3 protein: CASRPAGSPTEAFF

V gene: TRBV3-1/TRBV3-2
D gene: .
J gene: TRBJ2-2
clone size: few
CDR3 DNA: TGTGCCAGCAGCCCCCCGGCAGGTTTAGCCGGGGAGCTGTTTTTT
CDR3 protein: CASSPPAGLAGELFF

V gene: TRBV9
D gene: .
J gene: TRBJ1-2
clone size: .
CDR3 DNA: TGTGCCAGCAGCCCGGACTTAAACTATGGCTACACCTTC
CDR3 protein: CASSPDLNYGYTF

V gene: TRBV18
D gene: .
J gene: TRBJ1-1
clone size: .
CDR3 DNA: TGTGCCAGCTCACCAAAGGGAGAAACTGAAGCTTTCTTT
CDR3 protein: CASSPKGETEAFF

V gene: TRBV7-9
D gene: TRBD2
J gene: TRBJ2-5
clone size: .
CDR3 DNA: TGTGCCAGCAGCTTGGCTAGCGGAGAGACCCAGTACTTC
CDR3 protein: CASSLASGETQYF

V gene: TRBV27
D gene: TRBD1
J gene: TRBJ1-1
clone size: .
CDR3 DNA: TGTGCCAGCAGGTTGACAGGGGGCGTCACTGAAGCTTTCTTT
CDR3 protein: CASRLTGGVTEAFF

V gene: TRBV7-3
D gene: TRBD1
J gene: TRBJ2-1
clone size: .
CDR3 DNA: TGTGCCAGCAGCTCCCAGGGGGCCAGTAATGAGCAGTTCTTC
CDR3 protein: CASSSQGASNEQFF

V gene: TRBV6-5
D gene: .
J gene: TRBJ1-5
clone size: .
CDR3 DNA: TGTGCCAGCAGTACACAGGGAGAAAGCAATCAGCCCCAGCATTTT
CDR3 protein: CASSTQGESNQPQHF

V gene: TRBV27
D gene: TRBD1
J gene: TRBJ2-1
clone size: .
CDR3 DNA: TGTGCCAGCAGTCTAGGACAGGGTCTAGGGATCAATGAGCAGTTCTTC
CDR3 protein: CASSLGQGLGINEQFF

V gene: TRBV6-5
D gene: TRBD2
J gene: TRBJ2-1
clone size: .
CDR3 DNA: TGTGCCAGCAGTTCGATTAGCGGGAAGGCCTACAATGAGCAGTTCTTC
CDR3 protein: CASSSISGKAYNEQFF

V gene: TRBV18
D gene: TRBD1
J gene: TRBJ2-7
clone size: .
CDR3 DNA: TGTGCCAGCTCACCCGGACAGGTCTACGAGCAGTACTTC
CDR3 protein: CASSPGQVYEQYF

V gene: TRBV11-2
D gene: .
J gene: TRBJ2-1
clone size: few
CDR3 DNA: TGTGCCAGCAGCTTAGTGGGTGGGCTATCGCTTTACAATGAGCAGTTCTTC
CDR3 protein: CASSLVGGLSLYNEQFF

V gene: TRBV7-3
D gene: .
J gene: TRBJ2-2
clone size: .
CDR3 DNA: TGTGCCAGCAGCTCCACTCGAACCGGGGAGCTGTTTTTT
CDR3 protein: CASSSTRTGELFF

V gene: TRBV7-9
D gene: .
J gene: TRBJ1-5
clone size: few
CDR3 DNA: TGTGCCAGCAGCCCCGACGGGTTCAATCAGCCCCAGCATTTT
CDR3 protein: CASSPDGFNQPQHF

V gene: TRBV7-8
D gene: .
J gene: TRBJ1-3
clone size: .
CDR3 DNA: TGTGCCAGCAGCTTAGAGGCAGGGAAGTCGGTTCGCGGAAACACCATATATTTT
CDR3 protein: CASSLEAGKSVRGNTIYF

V gene: TRBV7-6
D gene: .
J gene: TRBJ1-3
clone size: .
CDR3 DNA: TGTGCCAGCAGCTTAGCCCTATCTGGAAACACCATATATTTT
CDR3 protein: CASSLALSGNTIYF

V gene: TRBV5-6
D gene: .
J gene: TRBJ2-5
clone size: .
CDR3 DNA: TGTGCCAGCACCCGCAGGGGTAAGGTCCAAGAGACCCAGTACTTC
CDR3 protein: CASTRRGKVQETQYF

V gene: TRBV5-1
D gene: TRBD1
J gene: TRBJ2-1
clone size: .
CDR3 DNA: TGCGCCAGCAGCCCCCCAGGGGGCCGTGGGAGCAATGAGCAGTTCTTC
CDR3 protein: CASSPPGGRGSNEQFF

V gene: TRBV10-2
D gene: TRBD1
J gene: TRBJ2-1
clone size: .
CDR3 DNA: TGCGCCAGCACCACCGGACAGGGAGTTTTGTTCTTC
CDR3 protein: CASTTGQGVLFF

V gene: TRBV5-1
D gene: .
J gene: TRBJ1-1
clone size: .
CDR3 DNA: TGCGCCAGCAGCCCGACAGAATACACTGAAGCTTTCTTT
CDR3 protein: CASSPTEYTEAFF

V gene: TRBV5-1
D gene: TRBD1
J gene: TRBJ2-1
clone size: .
CDR3 DNA: TGCGCCAGCAGCTTGTACCGGGACAGGGGGTACAATGAGCAGTTCTTC
CDR3 protein: CASSLYRDRGYNEQFF

V gene: TRBV5-1
D gene: .
J gene: TRBJ2-5
clone size: .
CDR3 DNA: TGCGCCAGCAGCTTGGGAGGAGGGATAACCTCCCAAGAGACCCAGTACTTC
CDR3 protein: CASSLGGGITSQETQYF

V gene: TRBV7-9
D gene: .
J gene: TRBJ2-3
clone size: .
CDR3 DNA: TGTGCCAGCAGCTTCAAACCGCGGGATACGCAGTATTTT
CDR3 protein: CASSFKPRDTQYF

V gene: TRBV2
D gene: .
J gene: TRBJ2-5
clone size: .
CDR3 DNA: TGTGCCAGCAGTCCTCAGGGGATCGGGGAGACCCAGTACTTC
CDR3 protein: CASSPQGIGETQYF

V gene: TRBV4-1
D gene: .
J gene: TRBJ1-4
clone size: .
CDR3 DNA: TGCGCCAGCAGCCTGAGCCTTATCTCGAATGAAAAACTGTTTTTT
CDR3 protein: CASSLSLISNEKLFF

V gene: TRBV3-1/TRBV3-2
D gene: TRBD1
J gene: TRBJ1-2
clone size: .
CDR3 DNA: TGTGCCAGCAGCCGACAGGGTAACTATGGCTACACCTTC
CDR3 protein: CASSRQGNYGYTF

V gene: TRBV18
D gene: .
J gene: TRBJ2-4
clone size: .
CDR3 DNA: TGTGCCAGCTCACCACCCGTCCCAGGGGCCAAAAACATTCAGTACTTC
CDR3 protein: CASSPPVPGAKNIQYF

V gene: TRBV3-1/TRBV3-2
D gene: .
J gene: TRBJ2-7
clone size: .
CDR3 DNA: TGTGCCAGCAGTCATGACACGTACGAGCAGTACTTC
CDR3 protein: CASSHDTYEQYF

V gene: TRBV11-2
D gene: .
J gene: TRBJ2-6
clone size: .
CDR3 DNA: TGTGCCAGCAGCTTAGTACTTTCTGGGGCCAACGTCCTGACTTTC
CDR3 protein: CASSLVLSGANVLTF

V gene: TRBV6-6
D gene: .
J gene: TRBJ1-1
clone size: .
CDR3 DNA: TGTGCCAGCAGTCAACGGAGGGAACAGCGTATAATGACTGAAGCTTTCTTT
CDR3 protein: CASSQRREQRIMTEAFF

V gene: TRBV2
D gene: TRBD1
J gene: TRBJ1-2
clone size: .
CDR3 DNA: TGTGCCAGCAGTTACAGGGGGACCTATGGCTACACCTTC
CDR3 protein: CASSYRGTYGYTF

V gene: TRBV18
D gene: TRBD2
J gene: TRBJ2-6
clone size: .
CDR3 DNA: TGTGCCAGCTCACCAACCTACTCGGGGGGGCTCTCTGGGGCCAACGTCCTGACTTTC
CDR3 protein: CASSPTYSGGLSGANVLTF

V gene: TRBV29-1
D gene: .
J gene: TRBJ2-1
clone size: .
CDR3 DNA: TGCAGCGTTGGGGGCACTGAGCAGTTCTTC
CDR3 protein: CSVGGTEQFF

V gene: TRBV18
D gene: TRBD1
J gene: TRBJ1-2
clone size: once
CDR3 DNA: TGTGCCAGCTCGCCCGGACAGGGCACTGGCTACACCTTC
CDR3 protein: CASSPGQGTGYTF

V gene: TRBV19
D gene: TRBD1
J gene: TRBJ2-2
clone size: .
CDR3 DNA: TGTGAGAGCAGGGGGTGGACCGGGGAGCTGTTTTTT
CDR3 protein: CESRGWTGELFF

V gene: TRBV6-6
D gene: .
J gene: TRBJ2-5
clone size: .
CDR3 DNA: TGTGCCAGCAGTTACGTAGCGGAGACCCAGTACTTC
CDR3 protein: CASSYVAETQYF

V gene: TRBV2
D gene: TRBD2
J gene: TRBJ2-1
clone size: .
CDR3 DNA: TGTGCCAGCAGCACAAATAGCGGGTACAATGAGCAGTTCTTC
CDR3 protein: CASSTNSGYNEQFF

V gene: TRBV11-3
D gene: .
J gene: TRBJ2-7
clone size: .
CDR3 DNA: TGTGCCAGCAGCCCCACCGGGTCCTCCTACGAGCAGTACTTC
CDR3 protein: CASSPTGSSYEQYF

V gene: TRBV10-2
D gene: .
J gene: TRBJ2-7
clone size: few
CDR3 DNA: TGCGCCAGCAGAGAATCTAAGCTTCGGGGATACGAGCAGTACTTC
CDR3 protein: CASRESKLRGYEQYF

V gene: TRBV28
D gene: .
J gene: TRBJ1-1
clone size: .
CDR3 DNA: TGTGCCAGCAGCTACTACACCCACGAGAACACTGAAGCTTTCTTT
CDR3 protein: CASSYYTHENTEAFF

V gene: TRBV28
D gene: .
J gene: TRBJ1-1
clone size: few
CDR3 DNA: TGTGCCAGCAGGACCGACAAGAACACTGAAGCTTTCTTT
CDR3 protein: CASRTDKNTEAFF

V gene: TRBV19
D gene: .
J gene: TRBJ2-1
clone size: .
CDR3 DNA: TGTGCCAGTAGTGTAGGAACTTCCTACAATGAGCAGTTCTTC
CDR3 protein: CASSVGTSYNEQFF

V gene: TRBV27
D gene: TRBD1
J gene: TRBJ1-3
clone size: .
CDR3 DNA: TGTGCCAGCAGTTTCTCCCACAGGGGCCCTTCTGGAAACACCATATATTTT
CDR3 protein: CASSFSHRGPSGNTIYF

V gene: TRBV9
D gene: TRBD2
J gene: TRBJ2-3
clone size: .
CDR3 DNA: TGTGCCAGCAGCGTAGTAGACAGCGGGAGTTATGGCACAGATACGCAGTATTTT
CDR3 protein: CASSVVDSGSYGTDTQYF